The 30 T cell receptor beta chains given below trace back to one sample, sequenced in a study of glioma-infiltrating T cells. TCR alpha and beta CDR3 regions were amplified from RNA using iRepertoire nested multiplex PCR. TCRdb used MiXCR to reprocess the multiplex PCR reads, holding one entry per CDR3 protein. The data show 300,000 to 450,000 distinct CDR3 sequences, roughly two fifths seen once. Sequencing was performed on glioma tissue, nonneoplastic brain tissue, or PBMCs (not recorded which). The receptors were gathered from a human donor with low-grade glioma or glioblastoma, undergoing nonglioma brain surgery, or in good health (not recorded which).

Worth noting for this clonotype: This clone may be a read error of a much larger clone one base away. The chain recombines TRBV27 with TRBJ2-7; 7 bases fit TRBD2. This CDR3 contains 14 residues. Per germline, CDR1 MNHEY and CDR2 SMNVEV (reference sequence). The CDR3 sequence is CASSLGGSYYGQYF. The CDR3 DNA is TGTGCCAGCAGTTTAGGCGGGAGTTACTACGGGCAGTACTTC.

This clonotype was observed a handful of times. DNA for the CDR3: TGCGCCAGCAGCCCCACACGGATTGGATTTTCGGACACTGAAGCTTTCTTT. Translating it yields CASSPTRIGFSDTEAFF. This chain joins TRBV5-1 and TRBJ1-1, with D hard to call. Germline lookup yields CDR1 SGHRS and CDR2 YFSETQ. The CDR3 runs 17 residues. Trimming removed 4 bases at V and 3 bases at J, with 22 bases between.

The rearrangement links TRBV12-5 to TRBJ2-3, with D hard to call. V was trimmed by 3 bases and J by 2 bases, leaving 9 bases between them. The CDR3 runs to 14 residues. Germline CDR1 LGHNT, CDR2 FRNRAP. The CDR3 DNA reads as TGTGCTAGTGGTTTTGACTCGTACACAGATACGCAGTATTTT. Its translation: CASGFDSYTDTQYF.

J is TRBJ2-1 and V is TRBV4-3; 8 positions agree with TRBD1. Germline V gives CDR1 LGHNA, CDR2 YSLEER. The CDR3 spans 17 residues. V gave up 0 bases and J gave up 3 bases; unmatched junction bases: 7. The CDR3, as DNA: TGCGCCAGCAGCCAAGATCCTGGGGACAGGCGCTACAATGAGCAGTTCTTC. Its translation is CASSQDPGDRRYNEQFF.

The chain carries TRBV7-2 and TRBJ2-3, with TRBD2 identical over 8 bases. V shed 5 bases, J shed 0 bases, and the junction held 7 bases outside the gene matches. This CDR3 comprises 16 residues. Germline CDR1 is SGHTA and CDR2 is FQGNSA. The CDR3 protein is CASSASGTRSTDTQYF. The CDR3 nucleotides read TGTGCCAGCAGCGCGTCCGGGACTAGAAGCACAGATACGCAGTATTTT. The complete variable domain, with remaining parts taken from reference TRBV7-2 and TRBJ2-3, reads GAGVSQSPSNKVTEKGKDVELRCDPISGHTALYWYRQSLGQGLEFLIYFQGNSAPDKSGLPSDRFSAERTGGSVSTLTIQRTQQEDSAVYLCASSASGTRSTDTQYFGPGTRLTVL.

This clonotype was observed at least ten times. The chain carries TRBV27 and TRBJ1-1; D remains ambiguous. Germline V gives CDR1 MNHEY, CDR2 SMNVEV (reference sequence). This CDR3 comprises 14 residues. V was pared by 3 bases and J by 0 bases, with 8 bases between. CDR3 bases: TGTGCCAGCAGTTTGGGCAACTTGAACACTGAAGCTTTCTTT. Protein sequence: CASSLGNLNTEAFF.

A remark on this clonotype: The germline gene is not matched at one end of the junction; a read error may be the cause. This sequence joins TRBV19 and TRBJ1-2; D not resolved. The germline V gene has CDR1 LNHDA and CDR2 SQIVND (reference sequence). The CDR3 has 13 residues. Here the CDR3 reads CASSMGTNYGHTF. In DNA form, the CDR3 reads TGTGCCAGTAGTATGGGCACCAACTATGGCCACACCTTC.

In the case of this clonotype: A much more abundant neighbour one base away suggests this may be a read error. This chain connects TRBV27 to TRBJ2-7; a possible D gene is TRBD1 (6 bases). This CDR3 comprises 13 residues. Per germline, CDR1 MNHEY and CDR2 SMNVEV (reference sequence). In DNA, the CDR3 is TGTGCCAGCAGCGCAGGGGCGCCCTACAAGCAGTACTTC. Its protein is CASSAGAPYKQYF.

This clonotype was observed a handful of times. The chain couples TRBV6-1 to TRBJ2-1, with D perhaps matching TRBD1 (5 bases). Trimming shortened V by 8 bases and J by 2 bases, and 19 bases separated the two germline ends. The CDR3 loop spans 16 amino acids. Germline V gives CDR1 MNHNS, CDR2 SASEGT. Here the CDR3 reads CASHLSGQMTYNEQFF. The CDR3, as DNA: TGTGCCAGCCATCTCTCAGGGCAAATGACCTACAATGAGCAGTTCTTC.

About this clonotype itself: It may be a read error: a sequence one base away is much more abundant. The V gene is TRBV6-6, the J gene TRBJ2-3; a possible D gene is TRBD2 (6 bases). The germline V gene encodes CDR1 MNHNY and CDR2 SVGAGI (reference sequence). The CDR3 length is 16 residues. This CDR3 is CASSYSWRASTYTQYF. CDR3 sequence (DNA): TGTGCCAGCAGTTACTCGTGGAGGGCCTCCACATATACGCAGTATTTT.

This clonotype occurred many times. The V gene is TRBV20-1, the J gene TRBJ2-3; D remains unclear. Germline CDR1 and CDR2: DFQATT and SNEGSKA (reference sequence). The CDR3 totals 13 residues. Trimming removed 6 bases at V and 0 bases at J, with 10 bases between. This CDR3 is CSAPVPSTDTQYF. The CDR3 nucleotides are TGCAGTGCCCCGGTCCCTAGCACAGATACGCAGTATTTT.

This clonotype was observed many times. The V gene is TRBV15, the J gene TRBJ1-2; a weak D match, TRBD1 (5 bases). The V and J ends lost 1 base and 10 bases respectively, with 28 bases between them. The CDR3 runs to 18 residues. Germline-derived CDR1 and CDR2 are LNHNV and YYDKDF (reference sequence). The chain's CDR3 is CATSRARTYTGTGLDYTF. In DNA, the CDR3 is TGTGCCACCAGCAGAGCTCGGACATACACCGGGACGGGATTGGACTACACCTTC.

This clonotype was observed a few times. The J gene is TRBJ2-3, the V gene TRBV14, with D unresolved. The CDR3 has 15 residues. V was trimmed by 4 bases and J by 0 bases, leaving 11 bases between them. The germline gives CDR1 SGHDN, CDR2 FVKESK. The CDR3 region has the DNA TGTGCCAGCAGCCCCGCCTTCGGCAGCACAGATACGCAGTATTTT. Its protein is CASSPAFGSTDTQYF.

This chain connects TRBV20-1 to TRBJ2-4, with D possibly being TRBD1 (5 bases). The CDR3 extends over 16 amino acids. Between the trimmed V and J ends, which lost 4 bases and 3 bases, there was a span of 19 bases. The germline CDR1 and CDR2 sequences are DFQATT and SNEGSKA (reference sequence). The CDR3 loop is CSATNWGRADKNIQYF. CDR3 in DNA: TGCAGTGCTACTAACTGGGGCCGGGCGGACAAAAACATTCAGTACTTC.

Details on this clonotype: This may come from a read error, since a much larger clone is one base off. J is TRBJ2-7 and V is TRBV6-6; 9 bases align to TRBD2. The CDR3 is 16 amino acids. Trimming removed 0 bases from V and 5 bases from J; junction bases left unmatched: 8. Germline loops: CDR1 MNHNY, CDR2 SVGAGI (reference sequence). In DNA, the CDR3 is TGTGCCAGCAGTTACTCGATGGCGGGAGGGCTCCACGAGCAGTACTTC. Amino acid sequence: CASSYSMAGGLHEQYF.

This clonotype was detected only a few times. This chain connects TRBV15 to TRBJ2-7; no clear D. The V gene's germline CDR1 is LNHNV and CDR2 YYDKDF (reference sequence). V lost 2 bases, J lost 6 bases, and 11 bases lay in between. The CDR3 has 13 residues. CDR3 nucleotide sequence: TGTGCCACCAGCAGACGAAGACACCCCGAGCAGTACTTC. Its protein is CATSRRRHPEQYF.

In regard to this clonotype: The germline gene is not matched at one end of the junction; a read error may be the cause. The chain has TRBV27 and TRBJ1-2; D may be TRBD1 (6 bases). The CDR3 contains 16 residues. Germline CDR1 MNHEY, CDR2 SMNVEV (reference sequence). The CDR3 coding sequence is TGTGCCACCAGTGATAACAGGGCCTCGACTAACTATGGCTACACCTTC. Protein: CATSDNRASTNYGYTF.

This clonotype was detected only a few times. The chain combines TRBV20-1 with TRBJ2-1; D is perhaps TRBD1 (7 bases). The CDR3 has 14 amino acids. Germline V gene data show CDR1 as DFQATT and CDR2 as SNEGSKA (reference sequence). V was trimmed by 6 bases and J by 7 bases, leaving 19 bases between them. The chain's CDR3 is CSATDYRGKNEQFF. CDR3 DNA sequence: TGCAGTGCCACGGACTACAGGGGTAAAAATGAGCAGTTCTTC.

Concerning this clonotype itself: The junction departs from the called germline gene at one end, perhaps through a read error. This chain links TRBV28 with TRBJ2-6; D may be TRBD1 (7 bases). CDR1 is MDHEN and CDR2 is SYDVKM in the germline V gene. This CDR3 is built from 17 residues. The CDR3 DNA is TGTGCCAGAAGTTTGAAGACAGGGACTCCTGGGGCCAACGTCCTGACTTTC. It is translated as CARSLKTGTPGANVLTF. Full variable domain (remainder filled in from reference TRBV28 and TRBJ2-6): DVKVTQSSRYLVKRTGEKVFLECVQDMDHENMFWYRQDPGLGLRLIYFSYDVKMKEKGDIPEGYSVSREKKERFSLILESASTNQTSMYLCARSLKTGTPGANVLTFGAGSRLTVL.

The chain carries TRBV7-3 and TRBJ2-3, with 8 nucleotides matching TRBD2. Germline CDR1 is SGHTA and CDR2 is FQGTGA. V lost 8 bases, J lost 1 base, and 5 bases stayed unmatched. The CDR3 runs to 14 residues. The CDR3 bases are TGTGCCAGCCGAGCGGGAGTGGGCACAGATACGCAGTATTTT. Translated, it gives CASRAGVGTDTQYF.

The V and J genes are TRBV20-1 and TRBJ2-1; TRBD2 matches 7 bases. The trim removed 6 bases at V and 0 bases at J, leaving 11 bases unmatched. The CDR3 has 16 residues. Germline CDR1 DFQATT, CDR2 SNEGSKA (reference sequence). The CDR3: CSARGWAGVSYNEQFF. CDR3 sequence (DNA): TGCAGTGCGCGGGGATGGGCGGGAGTCTCCTACAATGAGCAGTTCTTC.

This clonotype was picked up a small number of times. This chain uses TRBV20-1 with TRBJ2-2, with TRBD2 matching over 13 bases. The V segment lost 6 bases and the J segment 5 bases; nucleotides outside the gene matches: 3. Germline V gene lookup returns CDR1 DFQATT and CDR2 SNEGSKA (reference sequence). CDR3 size: 14 residues. The DNA for the CDR3 is TGCAGTGCGCCGGGACTAGCGGGGACCGGGGAGCTGTTTTTT. Its translation is CSAPGLAGTGELFF.

This clonotype was picked up many times. The CDR3 nucleotides read TGTGCCAGCAGTCGAAGACAGGGGGTAGGCCAGCCCCAGCATTTT. It translates to CASSRRQGVGQPQHF. The chain employs TRBV27 and TRBJ1-5; 9 bases are shared with TRBD1. Trimming at V came to 5 bases and at J to 7 bases, leaving 9 bases not matched to a gene. This CDR3 has 15 amino acids. Germline V gene data show CDR1 as MNHEY and CDR2 as SMNVEV (reference sequence).

This clonotype was detected only a few times. The J gene is TRBJ1-6, the V gene TRBV11-2, with D unclear. This CDR3 has 12 amino acids. Germline CDR1 reads SGHAT; CDR2 reads FQNNGV. The V end was cut by 1 base, the J end by 13 bases, with 8 bases between. The CDR3 loop reads CASSLVMAPLHF. The CDR3 nucleotides read TGTGCCAGCAGCTTAGTTATGGCGCCCCTCCACTTT.

The chain recombines TRBV19 with TRBJ1-1; D perhaps matches TRBD1 (6 bases). The germline V and J ends were trimmed by 5 bases and 4 bases, with 11 bases remaining between them. Germline CDR1 and CDR2: LNHDA and SQIVND (reference sequence). The CDR3 totals 13 residues. The CDR3 loop reads CASSSHRATEAFF. CDR3 sequence (DNA): TGTGCCAGTAGTTCCCACAGGGCCACTGAAGCTTTCTTT.

The chain employs TRBV7-9 and TRBJ2-7; 8 nucleotides agree with TRBD1. The CDR3 has 15 residues. Germline V gene data show CDR1 as SEHNR and CDR2 as FQNEAQ (reference sequence). Germline trimming cut 4 bases from V and 6 bases from J; bases unmatched to any gene: 11. CDR3 amino acids: CASSSAGTGRAEQYF. CDR3 DNA: TGTGCCAGCAGCTCCGCCGGGACAGGACGCGCCGAGCAGTACTTC.

This chain links TRBV6-1 with TRBJ2-3; D call uncertain. This CDR3 contains 16 residues. CDR1 and CDR2 from the germline V gene are MNHNS and SASEGT. The V and J ends lost 6 bases and 2 bases respectively, with 18 bases between them. The CDR3 sequence is CASSQQAPGNTDTQYF. CDR3 nucleotide sequence: TGTGCCAGCAGCCAACAAGCGCCTGGAAACACAGATACGCAGTATTTT.

This clonotype was detected a few times. The chain combines TRBV29-1 with TRBJ2-7, with D possibly TRBD2 on 5 matching bases. Per germline, CDR1 SQVTM and CDR2 ANQGSEA. Between the trimmed V and J ends, which lost 4 bases and 0 bases, there was a span of 10 bases. This CDR3 spans 13 amino acids. CDR3 amino acids: CSVGGRSSYEQYF. The CDR3 DNA sequence: TGCAGCGTTGGCGGGCGGAGCTCCTACGAGCAGTACTTC.

This sequence joins TRBV28 and TRBJ1-2; 8 bases align to TRBD1. J was trimmed by 4 bases and V by 6 bases; bases with no gene match: 13. This CDR3 spans 16 amino acids. The germline CDR1 and CDR2 sequences are MDHEN and SYDVKM. The CDR3 sequence: CASRSIHRGSFYGYTF. CDR3 sequence (DNA): TGTGCCAGCAGATCTATTCACAGGGGGTCCTTCTATGGCTACACCTTC.

To note about this clonotype: Mismatch with germline at one junction end may stem from a read error. The CDR3 sequence: CASSHAWGYQPPHF. CDR3 in DNA: TGTGCCAGCAGCCACGCGTGGGGTTATCAGCCCCCGCATTTT. The V and J genes are TRBV28 and TRBJ1-5, with unresolved D. The CDR3 has 14 residues. Germline V gene data show CDR1 as MDHEN and CDR2 as SYDVKM.